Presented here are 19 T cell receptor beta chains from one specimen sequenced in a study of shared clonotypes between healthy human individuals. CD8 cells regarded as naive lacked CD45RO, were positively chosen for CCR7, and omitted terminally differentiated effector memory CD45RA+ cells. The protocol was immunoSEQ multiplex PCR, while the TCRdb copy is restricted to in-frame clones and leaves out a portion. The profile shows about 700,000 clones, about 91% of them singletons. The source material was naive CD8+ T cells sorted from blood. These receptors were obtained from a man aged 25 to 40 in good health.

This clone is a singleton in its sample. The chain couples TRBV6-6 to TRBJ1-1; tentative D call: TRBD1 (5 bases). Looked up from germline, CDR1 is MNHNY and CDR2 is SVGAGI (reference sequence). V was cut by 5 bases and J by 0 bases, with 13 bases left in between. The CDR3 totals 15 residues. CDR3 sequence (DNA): TGTGCCAGCAGTCATCCCGGGGGTCTGAACACTGAAGCTTTCTTT. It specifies CASSHPGGLNTEAFF.

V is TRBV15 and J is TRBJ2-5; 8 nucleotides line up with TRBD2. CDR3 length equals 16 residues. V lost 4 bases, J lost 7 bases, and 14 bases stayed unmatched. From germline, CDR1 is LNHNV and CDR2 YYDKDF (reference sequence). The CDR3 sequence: CATSKEREPGLGTQYF. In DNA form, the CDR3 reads TGTGCCACCAGCAAAGAGCGGGAGCCAGGGTTAGGGACCCAGTACTTC.

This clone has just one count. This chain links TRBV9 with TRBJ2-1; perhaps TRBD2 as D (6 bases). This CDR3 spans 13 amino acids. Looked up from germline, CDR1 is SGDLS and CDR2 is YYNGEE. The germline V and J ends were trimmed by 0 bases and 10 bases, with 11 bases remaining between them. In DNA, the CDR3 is TGTGCCAGCAGCGTAGCTTGGAGGGACGAGCAGTTCTTC. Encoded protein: CASSVAWRDEQFF.

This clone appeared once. The CDR3 coding sequence is TGTGCCAGCAGTTTAGGACAGGCACGAGAGACCCAGTACTTC. As protein: CASSLGQARETQYF. V gene TRBV27 combines with J gene TRBJ2-5; TRBD1 matches at 7 bases. J lost 4 bases, V lost 2 bases, and 4 bases had no gene match. CDR1 MNHEY and CDR2 SMNVEV come from the germline V gene (reference sequence). The CDR3 length is 14 residues.

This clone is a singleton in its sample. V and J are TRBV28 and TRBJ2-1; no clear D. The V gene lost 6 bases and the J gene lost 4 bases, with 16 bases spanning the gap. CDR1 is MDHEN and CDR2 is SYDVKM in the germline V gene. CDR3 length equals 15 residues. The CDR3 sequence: CASRPPPGLYNEQFF. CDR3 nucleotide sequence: TGTGCCAGCAGGCCACCACCGGGCCTTTACAATGAGCAGTTCTTC.

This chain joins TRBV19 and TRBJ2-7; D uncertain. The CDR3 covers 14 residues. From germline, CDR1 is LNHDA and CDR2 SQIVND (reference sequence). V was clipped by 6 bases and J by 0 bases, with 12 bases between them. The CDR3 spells CASRFTANSYEQYF. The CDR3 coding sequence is TGTGCCAGTAGATTTACTGCAAACTCCTACGAGCAGTACTTC.

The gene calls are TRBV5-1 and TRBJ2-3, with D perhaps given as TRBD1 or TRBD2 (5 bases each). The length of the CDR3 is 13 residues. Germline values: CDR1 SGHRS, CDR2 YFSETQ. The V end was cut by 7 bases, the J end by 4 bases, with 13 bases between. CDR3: CASRGTTPDTQYF. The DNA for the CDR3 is TGCGCCAGCCGAGGGACCACGCCAGATACGCAGTATTTT.

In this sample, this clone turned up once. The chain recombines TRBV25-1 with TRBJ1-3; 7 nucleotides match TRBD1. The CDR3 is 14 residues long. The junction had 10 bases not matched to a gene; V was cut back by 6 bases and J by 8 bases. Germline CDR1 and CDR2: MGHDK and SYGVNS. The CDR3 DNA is TGTGCCAGCAGCCGGCCCAGGGGGGAGGACACCATATATTTT. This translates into CASSRPRGEDTIYF. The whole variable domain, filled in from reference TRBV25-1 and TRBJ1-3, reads EADIYQTPRYLVIGTGKKITLECSQTMGHDKMYWYQQDPGMELHLIHYSYGVNSTEKGDLSSESTVSRIRTEHFPLTLESARPSHTSQYLCASSRPRGEDTIYFGEGSWLTVV.

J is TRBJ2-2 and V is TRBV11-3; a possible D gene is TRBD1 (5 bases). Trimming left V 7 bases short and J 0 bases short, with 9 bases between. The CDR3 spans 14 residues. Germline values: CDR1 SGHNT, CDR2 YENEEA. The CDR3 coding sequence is TGTGCCAGCACGGACACCGCGAACACCGGGGAGCTGTTTTTT. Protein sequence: CASTDTANTGELFF.

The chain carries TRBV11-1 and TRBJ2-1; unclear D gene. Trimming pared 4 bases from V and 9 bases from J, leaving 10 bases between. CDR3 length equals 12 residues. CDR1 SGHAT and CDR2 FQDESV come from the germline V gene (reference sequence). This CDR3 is CASSSGLGEQFF. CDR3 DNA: TGTGCCAGCAGCTCCGGCCTGGGTGAGCAGTTCTTC.

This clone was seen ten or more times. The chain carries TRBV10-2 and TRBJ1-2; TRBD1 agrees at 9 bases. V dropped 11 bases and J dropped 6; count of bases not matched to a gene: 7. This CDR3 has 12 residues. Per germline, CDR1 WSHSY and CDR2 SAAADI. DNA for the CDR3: TGCGCCGTACAGGGGGCTTCCGATGGCTACACCTTC. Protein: CAVQGASDGYTF.

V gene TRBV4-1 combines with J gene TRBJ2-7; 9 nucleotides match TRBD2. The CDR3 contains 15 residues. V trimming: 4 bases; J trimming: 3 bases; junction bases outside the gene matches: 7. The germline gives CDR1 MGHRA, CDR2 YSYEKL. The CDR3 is CASSPRTSVNYEQYF. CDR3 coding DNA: TGCGCCAGCAGCCCCCGGACTAGCGTTAACTACGAGCAGTACTTC.

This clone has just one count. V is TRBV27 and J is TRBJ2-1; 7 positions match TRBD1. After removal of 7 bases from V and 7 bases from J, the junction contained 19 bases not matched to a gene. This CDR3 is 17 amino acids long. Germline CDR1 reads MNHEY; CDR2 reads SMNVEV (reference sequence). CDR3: CASTALFPRTGRNEQFF. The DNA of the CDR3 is TGTGCCAGCACTGCACTCTTCCCACGGACAGGACGAAATGAGCAGTTCTTC.

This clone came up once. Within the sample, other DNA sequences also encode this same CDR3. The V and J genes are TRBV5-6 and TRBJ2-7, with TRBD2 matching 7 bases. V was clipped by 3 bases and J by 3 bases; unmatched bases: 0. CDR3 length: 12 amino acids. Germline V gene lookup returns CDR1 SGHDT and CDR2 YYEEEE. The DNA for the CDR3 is TGTGCCAGCAGCTCTAGCGGCTACGAGCAGTACTTC. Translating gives CASSSSGYEQYF.

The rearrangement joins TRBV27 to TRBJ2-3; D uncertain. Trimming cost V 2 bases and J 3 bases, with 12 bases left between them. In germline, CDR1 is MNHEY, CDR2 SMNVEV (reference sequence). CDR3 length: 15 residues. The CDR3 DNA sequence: TGTGCCAGCAGTTTAACACCTGGACGGACAGATACGCAGTATTTT. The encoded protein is CASSLTPGRTDTQYF.

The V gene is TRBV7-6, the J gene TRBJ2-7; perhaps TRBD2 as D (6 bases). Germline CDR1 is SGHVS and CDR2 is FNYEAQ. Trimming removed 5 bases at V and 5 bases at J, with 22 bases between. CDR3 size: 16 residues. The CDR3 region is CASSAPPGRPDHEQYF. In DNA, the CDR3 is TGTGCCAGCAGCGCACCCCCAGGGAGGCCTGACCACGAGCAGTACTTC.

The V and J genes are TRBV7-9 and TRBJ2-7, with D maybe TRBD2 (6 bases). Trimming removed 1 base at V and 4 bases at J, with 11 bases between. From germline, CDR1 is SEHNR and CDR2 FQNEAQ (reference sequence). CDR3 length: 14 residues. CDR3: CASSLDGSWYEQYF. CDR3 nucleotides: TGTGCCAGCAGCTTAGACGGGAGTTGGTACGAGCAGTACTTC.

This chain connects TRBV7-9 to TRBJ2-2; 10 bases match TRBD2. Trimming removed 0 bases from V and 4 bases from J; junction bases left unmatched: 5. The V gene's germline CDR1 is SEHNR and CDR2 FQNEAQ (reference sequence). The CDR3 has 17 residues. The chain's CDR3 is CASSLALAGVVTGELFF. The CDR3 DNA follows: TGTGCCAGCAGCTTAGCGCTAGCGGGAGTGGTCACCGGGGAGCTGTTTTTT.

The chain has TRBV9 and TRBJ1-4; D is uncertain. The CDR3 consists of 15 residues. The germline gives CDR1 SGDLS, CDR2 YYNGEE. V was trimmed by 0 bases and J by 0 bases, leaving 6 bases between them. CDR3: CASSVEQATNEKLFF. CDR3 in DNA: TGTGCCAGCAGCGTAGAGCAGGCAACTAATGAAAAACTGTTTTTT.